This TCR beta chain originates from a study of molecular identifiers for immune sequencing clone quantification. In germline, CDR1 is SGHVS, CDR2 FQNEAQ. The CDR3 extends over 13 amino acids. The V segment lost 2 bases and the J segment 6 bases; nucleotides outside the gene matches: 2. TCRdb reanalysed the PCR reads using MiXCR and keeps one entry per CDR3 protein. The sample carries fewer than 45,000 distinct CDR3 sequences, about 18% recorded once. This clonotype was recorded many times. The antigen remains undetermined. Study-level results: Barcode-sharing identical TCR molecules could underestimate highly expanded clone sizes.

What was sequenced was naive CD8+ T cells from blood, with Jurkat cell RNA spiked in. The subset is: FACS-sorted CD8+CD4-CCR7+CD45RA+ naive T cells. The chain uses TRBV7-8 and TRBJ2-7, with 9 bases fitting TRBD1. This clonotype was obtained from a human donor in good health. Some libraries in this study had Jurkat cell RNA spiked in. CDR3: CASSLRQGGEQYF. The CDR3 bases are TGTGCCAGCAGCTTAAGACAGGGGGGCGAGCAGTACTTC.